This T cell receptor beta chain comes out of a study of cytomegalovirus exposure and HLA in healthy donors. Study-level results: Highest at DRB1 and lowest at HLA-C, TCR association rates differed among HLA loci in a later analysis. It was only CMV serostatus that was available as immune exposure information.

This clone was observed a handful of times. Its target is unknown. When sampled, the donors appeared nominally healthy, though they likely had unrecorded immune exposures. Trimming shortened V by 4 bases and J by 0 bases, and 7 bases separated the two germline ends. This CDR3 has 14 residues. Per the germline V gene, CDR1 is SNHLY and CDR2 is FYNNEI. PCR primers comprised 60 Vbeta and 13 Jbeta primers. The data were produced by immunoSEQ multiplex PCR, yet TCRdb's version contains in-frame clones alone and is incomplete. The sample consists of 150,000 to 200,000 clones, roughly 9.4% of them appearing once.

This clonotype originated in a woman younger than 45 in good health and CMV-seropositive. The chain recombines TRBV2 with TRBJ1-5, with no clear D. Sequenced material: PBMCs. The chain's CDR3 is CASSAAYSNQPQHF. The CDR3 DNA sequence: TGTGCCAGCAGTGCCGCCTATAGCAATCAGCCCCAGCATTTT.